A single sample gave rise to the 20 T cell receptor beta chains below, sequenced in a study of cytomegalovirus exposure and HLA in healthy donors. Amplification used 60 Vbeta primers and 13 Jbeta primers. Using immunoSEQ multiplex PCR, the repertoire was profiled, and TCRdb retains in-frame clones only, with some absent. In the table there are approximately 300,000 clones, just under 85% of which are singletons. Sequencing was done on a sample of PBMCs. The receptor source for this set is a woman between 40 and 50 years old in good health and CMV-seropositive.

CDR3 sequence: CAISRQDMNTEAFF. The CDR3 nucleotides read TGTGCCATCAGTCGACAGGACATGAACACTGAAGCTTTCTTT. The chain is built from TRBV10-3 and TRBJ1-1; D is perhaps TRBD1 (6 bases). Germline V gives CDR1 ENHRY, CDR2 SYGVKD. The germline V and J ends were trimmed by 5 bases and 0 bases, with 10 bases remaining between them. The CDR3 is 14 residues long.

This clone was seen a handful of times. This chain connects TRBV29-1 to TRBJ1-1; 7 nucleotides line up with TRBD1. The germline gives CDR1 SQVTM, CDR2 ANQGSEA. J lost 0 bases, V lost 6 bases, and 7 bases had no gene match. CDR3 length: 14 residues. In DNA, the CDR3 is TGCAGCGTAGGAAGACAGGGTATGAACACTGAAGCTTTCTTT. This gives the protein CSVGRQGMNTEAFF.

The chain joins TRBV6-1 to TRBJ2-5, with TRBD2 matching 10 bases. The ends lost 7 bases at V and 6 bases at J; junction bases unmatched: 5. CDR1 MNHNS and CDR2 SASEGT come from the germline V gene. There are 13 residues in the CDR3. DNA for the CDR3: TGTGCCAGCAAAGGACTAGCGGTGAAGACCCAGTACTTC. Its protein is CASKGLAVKTQYF.

The rearrangement links TRBV7-2 to TRBJ2-5; 8 nucleotides align to TRBD2. CDR3 length: 19 amino acids. Looked up from germline, CDR1 is SGHTA and CDR2 is FQGNSA. V lost 7 bases, J lost 5 bases, and 24 bases stayed unmatched. Here the CDR3 reads CASNDRGGSHLLGRETQYF. Written as DNA, the CDR3 is TGTGCCAGCAACGACCGGGGGGGGTCCCACCTTTTGGGTCGGGAGACCCAGTACTTC. The full variable domain, rest sourced from reference TRBV7-2 and TRBJ2-5, is GAGVSQSPSNKVTEKGKDVELRCDPISGHTALYWYRQSLGQGLEFLIYFQGNSAPDKSGLPSDRFSAERTGGSVSTLTIQRTQQEDSAVYLCASNDRGGSHLLGRETQYFGPGTRLLVL.

The chain uses TRBV30 and TRBJ2-1; 9 bases are a match to TRBD2. CDR1 is GTSNPN, CDR2 SVGIG, per germline (reference sequence). J gave up 10 bases and V 3 bases, and 7 bases lay outside the gene matches. The CDR3 sequence is 13 residues long. CDR3 sequence: CAWRGLAGGEQFF. DNA of the CDR3: TGTGCCTGGAGGGGACTAGCCGGAGGAGAGCAGTTCTTC.

V usage is TRBV7-8 and J usage is TRBJ2-1; 11 bases agree with TRBD2. The CDR3 has 15 amino acids. Trimming took 5 bases from V and 4 from J; bases not matched to a gene: 4. The germline V gene has CDR1 SGHVS and CDR2 FQNEAQ. The CDR3 DNA sequence: TGTGCCAGCAGCATTGGACTAGCGGGTTACAATGAGCAGTTCTTC. This sequence encodes CASSIGLAGYNEQFF.

V usage is TRBV27 and J usage is TRBJ1-1; the match to TRBD1 covers 7 bases. In germline, CDR1 is MNHEY, CDR2 SMNVEV (reference sequence). J gave up 4 bases and V 3 bases, and 14 bases lay outside the gene matches. There are 17 residues in the CDR3. The CDR3 protein is CASSLYTGASGGTEAFF. The CDR3 nucleotides are TGTGCCAGCAGTTTGTATACAGGGGCCTCAGGGGGCACTGAAGCTTTCTTT.

This clone was found once. J is TRBJ2-5 and V is TRBV19; 15 bases agree with TRBD2. Germline CDR1 and CDR2: LNHDA and SQIVND (reference sequence). Trimming at V came to 8 bases and at J to 5 bases, leaving 9 bases not matched to a gene. The CDR3 has 16 residues. DNA for the CDR3: TGTGCCAGTGACCTGGGACTAGCGGGAGGAGGGGAGACCCAGTACTTC. Translation: CASDLGLAGGGETQYF.

This clone was seen more than once but under ten times. The chain combines TRBV4-1 with TRBJ1-5, with unresolved D. Trimming removed 0 bases at V and 7 bases at J, with 16 bases between. The V gene's germline CDR1 is MGHRA and CDR2 YSYEKL. The length of the CDR3 is 16 residues. The CDR3 region is CASSQDLVTKMQPQHF. The CDR3 nucleotides read TGCGCCAGCAGCCAAGATCTAGTTACAAAGATGCAGCCCCAGCATTTT.

The chain is built from TRBV28 and TRBJ2-6; D is uncertain. The CDR3 is 14 residues long. CDR1 and CDR2 from the germline V gene are MDHEN and SYDVKM. Trimming removed 8 bases from V and 0 bases from J, with 8 bases in between. This chain's CDR3 is CASLGSSGANVLTF. DNA for the CDR3: TGTGCCAGCCTCGGTAGCTCTGGGGCCAACGTCCTGACTTTC.

The V and J genes are TRBV7-9 and TRBJ2-5; 12 bases are shared with TRBD2. This CDR3 comprises 16 residues. Per the germline V gene, CDR1 is SEHNR and CDR2 is FQNEAQ (reference sequence). V trimming: 5 bases; J trimming: 0 bases; junction bases outside the gene matches: 4. The CDR3 is CASSPGLAGNQETQYF. The CDR3 DNA sequence: TGTGCCAGCAGCCCAGGACTAGCGGGGAACCAAGAGACCCAGTACTTC.

The chain employs TRBV13 and TRBJ2-1, with 15 bases identical to TRBD2. V lost 5 bases and J lost 9; bases outside the gene matches: 5. The CDR3 covers 15 residues. The germline CDR1 and CDR2 sequences are PRHDT and FYEKMQ (reference sequence). The CDR3 DNA is TGTGCCAGCAGCCCAGGACTAGCGGGAGGGGGTGAGCAGTTCTTC. Protein: CASSPGLAGGGEQFF.

The chain combines TRBV7-2 with TRBJ2-5, with a tentative D call TRBD2 (5 bases). The germline V gene has CDR1 SGHTA and CDR2 FQGNSA. The CDR3 contains 13 residues. Trimming cost V 6 bases and J 1 base, with 9 bases left between them. DNA of the CDR3: TGTGCCAGCAGGCAAGGGAGCCAAGAGACCCAGTACTTC. It encodes CASRQGSQETQYF.

The V call is TRBV6-1, the J call TRBJ2-3; 7 bases map to TRBD2. V shed 10 bases, J shed 1 base, and the junction held 8 bases outside the gene matches. Germline V lookup: CDR1 MNHNS, CDR2 SASEGT. The CDR3 is 14 residues long. The CDR3 loop reads CAIVSAGGTDTQYF. CDR3 DNA sequence: TGTGCCATAGTTTCGGCGGGAGGCACAGATACGCAGTATTTT.

In its sample, this clone was seen a few times. As DNA, the CDR3 is TGTGCCAGCTCCCCGTCGGGACAGAAAACTGAAGCTTTCTTT. It translates to CASSPSGQKTEAFF. V is TRBV18 and J is TRBJ1-1; 7 bases match TRBD1. This CDR3 spans 14 amino acids. CDR1 and CDR2 from the germline V gene are KGHSH and LQKENI. The junction had 9 bases not matched to a gene; V was cut back by 6 bases and J by 5 bases.

V usage is TRBV28 and J usage is TRBJ2-7; no reliable D call. The CDR3 contains 13 residues. The germline gives CDR1 MDHEN, CDR2 SYDVKM. V was trimmed by 10 bases and J by 3 bases, leaving 16 bases between them. CDR3 nucleotide sequence: TGTGCCACCACTGAACAGCCCGTCTACGAGCAGTACTTC. Its protein product is CATTEQPVYEQYF.

This chain connects TRBV19 to TRBJ2-7; TRBD2 might be the D (5 bases). The CDR3 has 15 residues. V was shortened by 1 base and J by 4 bases, with 14 bases between the two germline ends. CDR1 is LNHDA, CDR2 SQIVND, per germline (reference sequence). CDR3 DNA: TGTGCCAGTAGTATAGCCTGGACTGCTACTTACGAGCAGTACTTC. This encodes CASSIAWTATYEQYF.

This clone has a handful of counts. The V gene is TRBV27, the J gene TRBJ1-3; the match to TRBD1 covers 7 bases. J gave up 0 bases and V 4 bases, and 6 bases lay outside the gene matches. This CDR3 has 16 amino acids. The germline V gene has CDR1 MNHEY and CDR2 SMNVEV (reference sequence). CDR3 sequence reads: CASSSRDSISGNTIYF. In DNA form, the CDR3 reads TGTGCCAGCAGTTCACGGGACAGTATCTCTGGAAACACCATATATTTT.

This chain uses TRBV18 with TRBJ2-7, with 8 bases matching TRBD1. V lost 5 bases to trimming and J lost 2 bases; unmatched junction nucleotides: 8. The CDR3 runs 15 residues. Germline V gives CDR1 KGHSH, CDR2 LQKENI. CDR3 residues: CASSSTGQATYEQYF. The DNA of the CDR3 is TGTGCCAGCTCATCCACGGGACAGGCAACCTACGAGCAGTACTTC.

This rearrangement joins TRBV5-4 to TRBJ2-1, with 11 bases aligning to TRBD2. Trimming cost V 2 bases and J 6 bases; bases outside gene matches: 7. This CDR3 region has 16 residues. CDR1 and CDR2 from the germline V gene are SGHNT and YYREEE (reference sequence). The CDR3 DNA is TGTGCCAGCAGCTTTCCGACTAGCGGGAATATCAATGAGCAGTTCTTC. It encodes CASSFPTSGNINEQFF.